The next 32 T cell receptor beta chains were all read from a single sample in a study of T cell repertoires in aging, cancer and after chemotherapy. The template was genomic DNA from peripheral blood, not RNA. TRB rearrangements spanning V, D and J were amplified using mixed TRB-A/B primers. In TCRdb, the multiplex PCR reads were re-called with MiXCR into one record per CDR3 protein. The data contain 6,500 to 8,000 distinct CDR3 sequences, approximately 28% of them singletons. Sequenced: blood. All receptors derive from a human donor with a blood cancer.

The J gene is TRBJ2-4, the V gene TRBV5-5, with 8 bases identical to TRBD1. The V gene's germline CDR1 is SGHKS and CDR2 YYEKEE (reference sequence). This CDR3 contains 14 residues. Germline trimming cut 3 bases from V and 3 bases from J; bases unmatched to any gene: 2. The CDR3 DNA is TGTGCCAGCAGCTCGGGACAGGTCAAAAACATTCAGTACTTC. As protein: CASSSGQVKNIQYF.

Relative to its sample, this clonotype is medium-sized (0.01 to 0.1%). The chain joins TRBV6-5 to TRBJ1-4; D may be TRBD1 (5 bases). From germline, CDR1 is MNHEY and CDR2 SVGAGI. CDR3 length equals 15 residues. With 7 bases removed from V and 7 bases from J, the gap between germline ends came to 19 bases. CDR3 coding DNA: TGTGCCAGCACCACGGGGCAGGGAAGTATTGAAAAACTGTTTTTT. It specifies CASTTGQGSIEKLFF.

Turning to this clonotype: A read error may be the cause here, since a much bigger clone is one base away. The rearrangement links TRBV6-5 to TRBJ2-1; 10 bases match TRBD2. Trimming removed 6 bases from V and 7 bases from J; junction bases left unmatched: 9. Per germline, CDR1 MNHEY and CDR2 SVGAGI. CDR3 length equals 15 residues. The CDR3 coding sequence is TGTGCCAGCAGGGGTTGGACTAGCGGTATGAATGAGCAGTTCTTC. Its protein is CASRGWTSGMNEQFF.

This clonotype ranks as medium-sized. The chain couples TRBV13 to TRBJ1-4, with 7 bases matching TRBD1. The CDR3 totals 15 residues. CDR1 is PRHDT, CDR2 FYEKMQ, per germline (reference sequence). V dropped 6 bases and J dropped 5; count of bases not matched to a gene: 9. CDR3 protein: CASSPPGQRNEKLFF. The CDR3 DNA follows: TGTGCCAGCAGTCCACCGGGACAGAGGAATGAAAAACTGTTTTTT.

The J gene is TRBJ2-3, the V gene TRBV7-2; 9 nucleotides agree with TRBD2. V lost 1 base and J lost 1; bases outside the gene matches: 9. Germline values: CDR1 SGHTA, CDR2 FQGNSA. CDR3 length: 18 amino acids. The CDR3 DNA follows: TGTGCCAGCAGCTTAGGGTTGCGGGGGGGCCTGGGCACAGATACGCAGTATTTT. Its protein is CASSLGLRGGLGTDTQYF.

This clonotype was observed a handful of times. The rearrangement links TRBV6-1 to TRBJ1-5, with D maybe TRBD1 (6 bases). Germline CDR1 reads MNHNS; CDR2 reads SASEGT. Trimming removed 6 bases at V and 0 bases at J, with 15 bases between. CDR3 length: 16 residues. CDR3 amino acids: CASRYGTTYSNQPQHF. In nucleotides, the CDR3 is TGTGCCAGCAGATACGGGACAACATATAGCAATCAGCCCCAGCATTTT.

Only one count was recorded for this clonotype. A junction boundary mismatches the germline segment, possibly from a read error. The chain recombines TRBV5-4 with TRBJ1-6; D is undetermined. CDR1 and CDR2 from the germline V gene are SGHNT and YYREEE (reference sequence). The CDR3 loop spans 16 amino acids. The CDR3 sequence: CASSLEGDKGNSPLHF. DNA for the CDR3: TGCGCCAGCAGCTTGGAAGGAGACAAGGGCAATTCACCCCTCCACTTT.

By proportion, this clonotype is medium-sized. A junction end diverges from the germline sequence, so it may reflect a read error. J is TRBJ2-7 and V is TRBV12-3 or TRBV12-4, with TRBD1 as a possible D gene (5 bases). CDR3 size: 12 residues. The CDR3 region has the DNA TGTGCCAGCAGCTTAGGGGTGGGAGAGCAGTACTTC. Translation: CASSLGVGEQYF.

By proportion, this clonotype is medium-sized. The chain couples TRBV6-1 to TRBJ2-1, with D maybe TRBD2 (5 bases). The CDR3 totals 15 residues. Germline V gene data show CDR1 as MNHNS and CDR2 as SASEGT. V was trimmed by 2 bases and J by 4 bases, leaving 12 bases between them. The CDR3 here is CASSEFRTPYNEQFF. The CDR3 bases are TGTGCCAGCAGTGAATTTAGGACTCCTTACAATGAGCAGTTCTTC.

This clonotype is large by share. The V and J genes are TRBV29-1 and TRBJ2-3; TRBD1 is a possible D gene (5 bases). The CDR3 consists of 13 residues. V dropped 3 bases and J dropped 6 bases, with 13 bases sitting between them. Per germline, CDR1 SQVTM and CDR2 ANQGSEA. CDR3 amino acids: CSVDPGYADTQYF. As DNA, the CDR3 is TGCAGCGTTGACCCAGGGTACGCTGATACGCAGTATTTT.

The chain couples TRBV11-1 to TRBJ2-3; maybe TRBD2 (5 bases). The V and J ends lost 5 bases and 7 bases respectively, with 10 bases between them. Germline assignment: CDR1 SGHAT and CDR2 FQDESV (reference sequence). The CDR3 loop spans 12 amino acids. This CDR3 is CASSESGNTQYF. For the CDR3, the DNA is TGTGCCAGCAGCGAGTCGGGGAATACGCAGTATTTT. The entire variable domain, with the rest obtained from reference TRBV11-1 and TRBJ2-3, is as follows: EAEVAQSPRYKITEKSQAVAFWCDPISGHATLYWYRQILGQGPELLVQFQDESVVDDSQLPKDRFSAERLKGVDSTLKIQPAELGDSAMYLCASSESGNTQYFGPGTRLTVL.

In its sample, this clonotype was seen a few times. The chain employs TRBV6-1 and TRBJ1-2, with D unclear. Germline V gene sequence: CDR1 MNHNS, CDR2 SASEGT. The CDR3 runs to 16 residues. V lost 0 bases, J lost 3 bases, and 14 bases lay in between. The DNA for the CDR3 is TGTGCCAGCAGTGAAGCCTGGACGGAAACTTACTATGGCTACACCTTC. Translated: CASSEAWTETYYGYTF.

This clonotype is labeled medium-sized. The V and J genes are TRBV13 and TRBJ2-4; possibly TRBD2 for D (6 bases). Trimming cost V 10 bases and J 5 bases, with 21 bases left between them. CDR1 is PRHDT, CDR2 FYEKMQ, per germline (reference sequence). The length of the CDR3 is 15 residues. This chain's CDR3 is CATLKWGDYENIQYF. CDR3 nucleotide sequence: TGTGCCACACTCAAATGGGGGGATTATGAAAACATTCAGTACTTC.

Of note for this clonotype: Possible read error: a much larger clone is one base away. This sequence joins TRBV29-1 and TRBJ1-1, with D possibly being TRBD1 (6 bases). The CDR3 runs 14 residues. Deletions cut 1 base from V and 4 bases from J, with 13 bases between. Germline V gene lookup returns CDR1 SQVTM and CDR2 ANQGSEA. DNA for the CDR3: TGCAGCGTTGAAGTAGATGGGGGCGTCACTGAAGCTTTCTTT. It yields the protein CSVEVDGGVTEAFF.

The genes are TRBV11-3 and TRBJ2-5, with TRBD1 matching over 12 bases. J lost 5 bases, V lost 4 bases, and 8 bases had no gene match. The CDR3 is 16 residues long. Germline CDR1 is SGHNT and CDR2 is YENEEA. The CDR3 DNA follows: TGTGCCAGCAGCTCAGCCGGGACAGGGGGCGGGGAGACCCAGTACTTC. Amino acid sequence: CASSSAGTGGGETQYF.

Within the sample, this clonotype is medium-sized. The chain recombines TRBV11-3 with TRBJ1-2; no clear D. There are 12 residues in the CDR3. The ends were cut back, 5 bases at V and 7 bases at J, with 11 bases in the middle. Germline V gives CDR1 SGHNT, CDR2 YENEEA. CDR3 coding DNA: TGTGCCAGCAGCACGGATGGTGCTGGCTACACCTTC. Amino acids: CASSTDGAGYTF.

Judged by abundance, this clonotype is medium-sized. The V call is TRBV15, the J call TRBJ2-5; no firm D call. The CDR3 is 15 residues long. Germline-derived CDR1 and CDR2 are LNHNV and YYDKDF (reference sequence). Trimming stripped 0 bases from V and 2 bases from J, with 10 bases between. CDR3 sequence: CATSREGNYQETQYF. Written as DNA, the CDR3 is TGTGCCACCAGCAGAGAGGGGAATTATCAAGAGACCCAGTACTTC.

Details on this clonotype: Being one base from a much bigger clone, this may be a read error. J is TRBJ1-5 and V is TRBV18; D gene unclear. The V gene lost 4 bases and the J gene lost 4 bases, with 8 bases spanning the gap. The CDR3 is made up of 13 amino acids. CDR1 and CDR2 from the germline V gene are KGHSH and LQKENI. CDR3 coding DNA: TGTGCCAGCTCACGGACCTTTAATCAGCCCCAGCATTTT. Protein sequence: CASSRTFNQPQHF.

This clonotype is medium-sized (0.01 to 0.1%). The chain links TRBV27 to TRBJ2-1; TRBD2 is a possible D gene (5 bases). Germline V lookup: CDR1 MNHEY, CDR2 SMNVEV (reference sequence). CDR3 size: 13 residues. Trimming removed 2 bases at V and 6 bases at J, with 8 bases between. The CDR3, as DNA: TGTGCCAGCAGTTTAGGGAGAGGCAATGAGCAGTTCTTC. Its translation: CASSLGRGNEQFF.

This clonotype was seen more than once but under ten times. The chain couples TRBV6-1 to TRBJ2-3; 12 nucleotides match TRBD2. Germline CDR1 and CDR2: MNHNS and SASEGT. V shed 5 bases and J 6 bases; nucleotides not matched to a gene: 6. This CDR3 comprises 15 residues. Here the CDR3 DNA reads TGTGCCAGCAGTTCTCTAGCGGGGGGGCCTGATACGCAGTATTTT. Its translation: CASSSLAGGPDTQYF.

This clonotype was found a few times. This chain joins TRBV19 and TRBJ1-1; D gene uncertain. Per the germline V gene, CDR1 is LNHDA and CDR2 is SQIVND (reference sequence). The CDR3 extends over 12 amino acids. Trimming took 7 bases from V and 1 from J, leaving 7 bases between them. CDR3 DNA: TGTGCCAGTAAGTTCGGGAACACTGAAGCTTTCTTT. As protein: CASKFGNTEAFF.

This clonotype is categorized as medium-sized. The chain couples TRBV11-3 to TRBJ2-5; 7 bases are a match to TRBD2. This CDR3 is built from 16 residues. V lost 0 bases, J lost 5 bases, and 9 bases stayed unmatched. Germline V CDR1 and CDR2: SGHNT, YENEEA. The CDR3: CASSLDRGVGVETQYF. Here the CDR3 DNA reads TGTGCCAGCAGCTTAGATCGGGGGGTTGGAGTCGAGACCCAGTACTTC. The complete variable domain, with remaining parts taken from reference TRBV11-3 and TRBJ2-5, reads EAGVVQSPRYKIIEKKQPVAFWCNPISGHNTLYWYLQNLGQGPELLIRYENEEAVDDSQLPKDRFSAERLKGVDSTLKIQPAELGDSAVYLCASSLDRGVGVETQYFGPGTRLLVL.

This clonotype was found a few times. The CDR3 nucleotides read TGTGCCAGCAGTTACTCGATATCGAACACTGAAGCTTTCTTT. Encoded protein: CASSYSISNTEAFF. This chain connects TRBV6-5 to TRBJ1-1; D remains ambiguous. The CDR3 length is 14 residues. V was pared by 0 bases and J by 1 base, with 6 bases between. Germline lookup yields CDR1 MNHEY and CDR2 SVGAGI.

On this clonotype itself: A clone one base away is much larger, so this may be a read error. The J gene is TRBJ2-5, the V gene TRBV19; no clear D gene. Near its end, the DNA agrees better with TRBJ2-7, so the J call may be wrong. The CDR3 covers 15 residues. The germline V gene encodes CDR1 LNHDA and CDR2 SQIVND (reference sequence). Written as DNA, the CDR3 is TGTGCCAGTAGTCACCAGCCGACTGGAACCTACGAGCAGTACTTC. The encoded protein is CASSHQPTGTYEQYF.

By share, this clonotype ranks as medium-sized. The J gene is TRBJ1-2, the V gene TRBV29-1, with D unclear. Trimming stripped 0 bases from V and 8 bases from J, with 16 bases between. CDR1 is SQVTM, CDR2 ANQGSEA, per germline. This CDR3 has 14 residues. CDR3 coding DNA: TGCAGCGTTGAAGATCCACGACTAGGACGAGGCTACACCTTC. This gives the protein CSVEDPRLGRGYTF.

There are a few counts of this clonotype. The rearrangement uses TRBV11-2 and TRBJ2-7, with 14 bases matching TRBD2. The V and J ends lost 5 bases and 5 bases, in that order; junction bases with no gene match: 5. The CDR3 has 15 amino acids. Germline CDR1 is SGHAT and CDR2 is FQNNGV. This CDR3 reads CASSVGTSGGHEQYF. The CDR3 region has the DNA TGTGCCAGCAGCGTTGGGACTAGCGGGGGCCACGAGCAGTACTTC.

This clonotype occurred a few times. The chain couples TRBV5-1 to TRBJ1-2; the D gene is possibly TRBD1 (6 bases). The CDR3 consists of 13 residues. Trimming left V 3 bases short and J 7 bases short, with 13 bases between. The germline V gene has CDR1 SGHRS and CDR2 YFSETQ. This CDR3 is CASSSLQGVGYTF. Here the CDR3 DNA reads TGCGCCAGCAGCTCATTACAGGGAGTTGGCTACACCTTC. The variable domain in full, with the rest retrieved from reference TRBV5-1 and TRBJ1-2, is KAGVTQTPRYLIKTRGQQVTLSCSPISGHRSVSWYQQTPGQGLQFLFEYFSETQRNKGNFPGRFSGRQFSNSRSEMNVSTLELGDSALYLCASSSLQGVGYTFGSGTRLTVV.

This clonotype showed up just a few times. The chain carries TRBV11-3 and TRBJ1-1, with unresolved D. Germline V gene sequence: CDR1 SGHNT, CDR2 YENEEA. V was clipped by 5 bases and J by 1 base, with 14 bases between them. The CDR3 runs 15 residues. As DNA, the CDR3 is TGTGCCAGCAGCCCCCCTGGGAGGCCGAACACTGAAGCTTTCTTT. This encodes CASSPPGRPNTEAFF.

The CDR3 is CASSGSYSNQPQHF. The CDR3 bases are TGTGCCAGTTCGGGCAGTTATAGCAATCAGCCCCAGCATTTT. This chain links TRBV6-5 with TRBJ1-5; D is unresolved. The CDR3 length is 14 residues. V dropped 9 bases and J dropped 0 bases, with 12 bases sitting between them. Germline loops: CDR1 MNHEY, CDR2 SVGAGI.

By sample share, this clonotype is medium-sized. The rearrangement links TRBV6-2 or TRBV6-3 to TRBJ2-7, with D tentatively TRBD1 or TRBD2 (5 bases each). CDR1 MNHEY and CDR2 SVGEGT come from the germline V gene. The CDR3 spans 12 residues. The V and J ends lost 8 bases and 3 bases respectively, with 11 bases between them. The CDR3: CASGDGFYEQYF. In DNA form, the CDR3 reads TGTGCCAGCGGGGACGGCTTCTACGAGCAGTACTTC.

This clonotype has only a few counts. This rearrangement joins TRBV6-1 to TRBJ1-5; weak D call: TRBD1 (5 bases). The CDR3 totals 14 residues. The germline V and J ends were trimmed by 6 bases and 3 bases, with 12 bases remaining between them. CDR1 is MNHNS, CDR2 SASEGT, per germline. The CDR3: CASRMQGTNQPQHF. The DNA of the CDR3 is TGTGCCAGCAGGATGCAGGGAACCAATCAGCCCCAGCATTTT.

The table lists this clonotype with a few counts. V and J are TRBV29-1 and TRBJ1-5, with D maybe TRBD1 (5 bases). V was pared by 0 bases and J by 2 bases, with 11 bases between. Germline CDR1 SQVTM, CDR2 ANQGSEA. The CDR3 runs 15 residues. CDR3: CSVEEGGTGNQPQHF. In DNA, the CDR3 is TGCAGCGTTGAAGAAGGAGGGACGGGCAATCAGCCCCAGCATTTT.